The 24 T cell receptor beta chains below were found in one sample sequenced in a study of breast tumors, draining lymph nodes, adjacent tissues. Each CDR3 protein is one row after TCRdb ran MiXCR on the multiplex PCR reads. Of some 140,000 distinct CDR3 sequences in the sample, 20% to 25% are singletons; the top ten hold 2.6%. Axillary draining lymph nodes of breast cancer patients supplied the node samples. Sequences were obtained from axillary lymph node tissue. These receptors all come from a female donor with breast cancer. Some clones in this sample may be carry-over from other donors' samples.

The sample holds one count of this clonotype. This may stem from a read error, because a much larger clone lies one nucleotide away. This chain links TRBV18 with TRBJ2-7; D remains unclear. CDR1 and CDR2 from the germline V gene are KGHSH and LQKENI. The CDR3 length is 13 residues. The germline V and J ends were trimmed by 3 bases and 5 bases, with 11 bases remaining between them. The CDR3 coding sequence is TGTGCCAGCTCACCGATGGGATCCCACGAGCAGTACTTC. Translating it yields CASSPMGSHEQYF.

This clonotype came up many times. The chain recombines TRBV4-2 with TRBJ2-3, with 7 bases fitting TRBD2. The trim removed 1 base at V and 4 bases at J, leaving 8 bases unmatched. The length of the CDR3 is 16 residues. Germline values: CDR1 LGHNA, CDR2 YNFKEQ. Here the CDR3 DNA reads TGTGCCAGCAGCCAAGGGTGGGCGGGAGAGGCAGATACGCAGTATTTT. It translates to CASSQGWAGEADTQYF.

This clonotype was counted many times. The gene calls are TRBV2 and TRBJ2-5, with 12 bases fitting TRBD2. The CDR3 extends over 16 amino acids. Trimming took 4 bases from V and 4 from J; bases not matched to a gene: 7. Germline values: CDR1 SNHLY, CDR2 FYNNEI. CDR3 loop: CASSGSSGRAAETQYF. Here the CDR3 DNA reads TGTGCCAGCAGTGGCTCTAGCGGGAGGGCAGCAGAGACCCAGTACTTC.

This clonotype has ten or more counts. The chain recombines TRBV30 with TRBJ2-7; 7 positions match TRBD2. The CDR3 consists of 13 residues. Trimming removed 4 bases from V and 2 bases from J; junction bases left unmatched: 5. CDR1 is GTSNPN, CDR2 SVGIG, per germline (reference sequence). CDR3 protein: CAWNSGLTYEQYF. CDR3 bases: TGTGCCTGGAATAGCGGGTTGACCTACGAGCAGTACTTC.

There are many counts of this clonotype. This sequence joins TRBV6-2 or TRBV6-3 and TRBJ2-2; D not certain. Germline CDR1 and CDR2: MNHEY and SVGEGT. The CDR3 totals 14 residues. Trimming removed 0 bases at V and 7 bases at J, with 9 bases between. CDR3 sequence reads: CASSYSVLDGELFF. The CDR3 coding sequence is TGTGCCAGCAGTTACTCCGTGTTGGACGGGGAGCTGTTTTTT.

The V gene is TRBV5-1, the J gene TRBJ2-1; 10 positions match TRBD2. This CDR3 spans 17 amino acids. Germline-derived CDR1 and CDR2 are SGHRS and YFSETQ. The V segment lost 5 bases and the J segment 7 bases; nucleotides outside the gene matches: 15. This CDR3 reads CASRAAGGPVVYNEQFF. CDR3 nucleotides: TGCGCCAGCAGGGCAGCGGGAGGGCCCGTCGTTTATAATGAGCAGTTCTTC.

The chain combines TRBV2 with TRBJ1-1; D possibly corresponds to TRBD1 (5 bases). Between the trimmed V and J ends, which lost 8 bases and 1 base, there was a span of 20 bases. Germline loops: CDR1 SNHLY, CDR2 FYNNEI. CDR3 length: 16 amino acids. This CDR3 is CASDFRQGGSNTEAFF. For the CDR3, the DNA is TGTGCCAGCGATTTCCGTCAGGGAGGATCGAACACTGAAGCTTTCTTT.

In its sample, this clonotype was seen once. This may be a read error: a much more frequent sequence differs by one nucleotide. This chain connects TRBV7-8 to TRBJ1-2, with D unresolved. V was pared by 5 bases and J by 4 bases, with 11 bases between. The CDR3 consists of 13 residues. Per the germline V gene, CDR1 is SGHVS and CDR2 is FQNEAQ. The CDR3 is CASSPRGTYGYTF. The CDR3 nucleotides are TGTGCCAGCAGCCCACGGGGAACCTATGGCTACACCTTC.

This clonotype showed up many times. The rearrangement joins TRBV5-1 to TRBJ2-1, with D possibly called TRBD1 or TRBD2 (6 bases each). This CDR3 contains 15 residues. Per germline, CDR1 SGHRS and CDR2 YFSETQ. V was cut by 1 base and J by 6 bases, with 14 bases left in between. The CDR3 reads CASSLNRDWGNEQFF. In nucleotides, the CDR3 is TGCGCCAGCAGCTTGAACAGGGACTGGGGCAATGAGCAGTTCTTC.

This sequence joins TRBV28 and TRBJ1-2, with a weak D call TRBD1 (6 bases). Trimming shortened V by 6 bases and J by 6 bases, and 17 bases separated the two germline ends. Germline V gene data show CDR1 as MDHEN and CDR2 as SYDVKM. This CDR3 comprises 14 residues. The DNA of the CDR3 is TGTGCCAGCAGCAACAGGGAAGCGTGGCATGGCTACACCTTC. Protein: CASSNREAWHGYTF.

This clonotype was counted ten times or more. V is TRBV27 and J is TRBJ1-2, with 8 bases matching TRBD1. The CDR3 covers 16 residues. V shed 2 bases and J 1 base; nucleotides not matched to a gene: 6. Germline V gene sequence: CDR1 MNHEY, CDR2 SMNVEV (reference sequence). CDR3 residues: CASSLAPGGINYGYTF. The CDR3 bases are TGTGCCAGCAGTTTAGCCCCAGGGGGCATTAACTATGGCTACACCTTC.

At least ten counts were recorded for this clonotype. The chain joins TRBV29-1 to TRBJ1-4; D is perhaps TRBD1 (5 bases). V dropped 5 bases and J dropped 3 bases, with 10 bases sitting between them. This CDR3 has 13 residues. CDR1 is SQVTM and CDR2 is ANQGSEA in the germline V gene. CDR3 region: CSVRGNPNEKLFF. In DNA form, the CDR3 reads TGCAGCGTTAGGGGAAATCCTAATGAAAAACTGTTTTTT.

This clonotype was observed at least ten times. The J gene is TRBJ2-1, the V gene TRBV5-1; 8 nucleotides agree with TRBD2. This CDR3 has 15 residues. Germline V gene sequence: CDR1 SGHRS, CDR2 YFSETQ. V shed 0 bases and J 5 bases; nucleotides not matched to a gene: 4. CDR3 DNA sequence: TGCGCCAGCAGCTTGGGACTAGCGAGACACAATGAGCAGTTCTTC. Protein: CASSLGLARHNEQFF.

In regard to this clonotype: A read error is possible here, since a much larger clone lies one base away. The CDR3 DNA is TGTGCCGGCAGTTTAGGGGTAGGGGATTCACCCCTCCACTTT. It translates to CAGSLGVGDSPLHF. V gene TRBV28 combines with J gene TRBJ1-6; the D gene is possibly TRBD1 (5 bases). Germline V gene data show CDR1 as MDHEN and CDR2 as SYDVKM. The CDR3 sequence is 14 residues long.

This clonotype was detected only once. The chain uses TRBV28 and TRBJ1-5; no clear D gene. The V gene's germline CDR1 is MDHEN and CDR2 SYDVKM. The CDR3 runs to 15 residues. V lost 3 bases and J lost 4, with 13 bases in between. The CDR3 here is CASSFSPARNQPQHF. The CDR3 DNA follows: TGTGCCAGCAGTTTTTCGCCAGCGCGGAATCAGCCCCAGCATTTT.

This clonotype was recorded many times. The J gene is TRBJ1-6, the V gene TRBV5-1; weak D call: TRBD1 (6 bases). The CDR3 runs to 15 residues. CDR1 is SGHRS and CDR2 is YFSETQ in the germline V gene. The V and J ends lost 4 bases and 6 bases respectively, with 14 bases between them. DNA for the CDR3: TGCGCCAGCAGCACACAGGGAGGCGGTAATTCACCCCTCCACTTT. Translated, it gives CASSTQGGGNSPLHF.

This clonotype showed up many times. The chain uses TRBV7-2 and TRBJ2-1; 9 bases map to TRBD2. The CDR3 runs 16 residues. The germline CDR1 and CDR2 sequences are SGHTA and FQGNSA. J gave up 6 bases and V 5 bases, and 11 bases lay outside the gene matches. CDR3 sequence (DNA): TGTGCCAGCAGCGCGGGCGGGAGGGCGAGGGGCAATGAGCAGTTCTTC. This codes for CASSAGGRARGNEQFF.

Ten or more counts support this clonotype. The rearrangement joins TRBV29-1 to TRBJ2-1; D remains unclear. The CDR3 is 12 residues long. Trimming removed 2 bases at V and 5 bases at J, with 7 bases between. Germline V CDR1 and CDR2: SQVTM, ANQGSEA. The CDR3 bases are TGCAGCGTTGAACTGGAAAACAATGAGCAGTTCTTC. The encoded protein is CSVELENNEQFF.

This clonotype was found many times. The chain couples TRBV11-2 to TRBJ2-2; D remains unclear. This CDR3 spans 13 amino acids. Trimming removed 1 base from V and 10 bases from J, with 10 bases in between. Germline values: CDR1 SGHAT, CDR2 FQNNGV. The DNA for the CDR3 is TGTGCCAGCAGCTTAGTGGGGTGGTCGGAGCTGTTTTTT. This gives the protein CASSLVGWSELFF.

With respect to this clonotype: A single base separates this from a much larger clone, so it may be a read error. The V and J genes are TRBV7-9 and TRBJ2-3; 9 nucleotides agree with TRBD2. In germline, CDR1 is SEHNR, CDR2 FQNEAQ (reference sequence). The CDR3 contains 15 residues. V shed 3 bases, J shed 3 bases, and the junction held 4 bases outside the gene matches. CDR3 coding DNA: TGTGCCAGCAGCTTCGGGACTAGCTCTACAGATACGCAGTATTTT. It translates to CASSFGTSSTDTQYF.

This clonotype was counted at least ten times. The chain has TRBV19 and TRBJ2-5, with 8 bases lining up with TRBD1. Germline CDR1 is LNHDA and CDR2 is SQIVND (reference sequence). The CDR3 runs 15 residues. Trimming took 5 bases from V and 4 from J; bases not matched to a gene: 9. DNA of the CDR3: TGTGCCAGTAGTCCTCCAGGGGGCCTCGGAGAGACCCAGTACTTC. Residues: CASSPPGGLGETQYF. Full variable domain (outside the CDR3, taken from reference TRBV19 and TRBJ2-5): DGGITQSPKYLFRKEGQNVTLSCEQNLNHDAMYWYRQDPGQGLRLIYYSQIVNDFQKGDIAEGYSVSREKKESFPLTVTSAQKNPTAFYLCASSPPGGLGETQYFGPGTRLLVL.

This clonotype occurred many times. The V call is TRBV19, the J call TRBJ2-2; D may be TRBD2 (5 bases). The length of the CDR3 is 14 residues. The germline CDR1 and CDR2 sequences are LNHDA and SQIVND (reference sequence). V was cut by 3 bases and J by 5 bases, with 10 bases left in between. CDR3: CASSIAGRTGELFF. The CDR3 nucleotides read TGTGCCAGTAGTATCGCGGGTAGAACCGGGGAGCTGTTTTTT. Combining the CDR3 with reference TRBV19 and TRBJ2-2 gives the whole variable domain DGGITQSPKYLFRKEGQNVTLSCEQNLNHDAMYWYRQDPGQGLRLIYYSQIVNDFQKGDIAEGYSVSREKKESFPLTVTSAQKNPTAFYLCASSIAGRTGELFFGEGSRLTVL.

The rearrangement links TRBV27 to TRBJ2-3, with D perhaps assigned TRBD1 or TRBD2 (7 bases each). Per the germline V gene, CDR1 is MNHEY and CDR2 is SMNVEV (reference sequence). The CDR3 has 13 amino acids. Trimming took 6 bases from V and 6 from J, leaving 13 bases between them. DNA of the CDR3: TGTGCCAGCAGCCAGGGGGGGGGGGATACGCAGTATTTT. Translated, it gives CASSQGGGDTQYF.

About this clonotype: The conserved phenylalanine or tryptophan is not found at the CDR3 terminus, so this likely reflects a read error. The rearrangement uses TRBV20-1 and TRBJ2-7, with a weak D call TRBD1 (5 bases). From germline, CDR1 is DFQATT and CDR2 SNEGSKA (reference sequence). This CDR3 spans 15 amino acids. V dropped 3 bases and J dropped 6 bases, with 21 bases sitting between them. The CDR3 here is CSARETGSITCEQYL. As DNA, the CDR3 is TGCAGTGCTAGGGAAACAGGATCTATTACCTGCGAGCAGTACCTC.